This T cell receptor (beta chain) was identified during a study of cytomegalovirus exposure and HLA in healthy donors. Donors sampled were nominally healthy, though unrecorded immune exposures were likely. Germline V gene data show CDR1 as SGHVS and CDR2 as FQNEAQ. CDR3 length equals 14 residues. The V and J ends lost 1 base and 3 bases respectively, with 9 bases between them. PCR amplification relied on 60 Vbeta primers (plus 13 Jbeta primers). Clones were read by immunoSEQ multiplex PCR, and TCRdb kept only the in-frame ones, dropping some. The profile shows 100,000 to 150,000 clones, 78% of them singletons.

Input material: PBMCs. This TCR came from a female donor in good health and CMV-seronegative. The chain recombines TRBV7-8 with TRBJ1-1, with D possibly matching TRBD1 (5 bases). The CDR3 DNA sequence: TGTGCCAGCAGCTTAGTGCCGGGGGACACTGAAGCTTTCTTT. This translates into CASSLVPGDTEAFF.